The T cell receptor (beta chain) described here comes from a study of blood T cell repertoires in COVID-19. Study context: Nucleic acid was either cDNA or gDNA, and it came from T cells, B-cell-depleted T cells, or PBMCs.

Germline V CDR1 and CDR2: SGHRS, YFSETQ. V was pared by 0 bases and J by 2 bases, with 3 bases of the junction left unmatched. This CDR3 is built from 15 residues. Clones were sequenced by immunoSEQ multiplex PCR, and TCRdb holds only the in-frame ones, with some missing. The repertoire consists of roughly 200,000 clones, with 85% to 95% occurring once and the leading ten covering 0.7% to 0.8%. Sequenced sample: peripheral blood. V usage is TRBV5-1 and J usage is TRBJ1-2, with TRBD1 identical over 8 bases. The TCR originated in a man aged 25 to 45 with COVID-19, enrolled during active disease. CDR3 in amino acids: CASSLAGGLNYGYTF. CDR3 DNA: TGCGCCAGCAGCTTGGCAGGGGGCTTAAACTATGGCTACACCTTC.